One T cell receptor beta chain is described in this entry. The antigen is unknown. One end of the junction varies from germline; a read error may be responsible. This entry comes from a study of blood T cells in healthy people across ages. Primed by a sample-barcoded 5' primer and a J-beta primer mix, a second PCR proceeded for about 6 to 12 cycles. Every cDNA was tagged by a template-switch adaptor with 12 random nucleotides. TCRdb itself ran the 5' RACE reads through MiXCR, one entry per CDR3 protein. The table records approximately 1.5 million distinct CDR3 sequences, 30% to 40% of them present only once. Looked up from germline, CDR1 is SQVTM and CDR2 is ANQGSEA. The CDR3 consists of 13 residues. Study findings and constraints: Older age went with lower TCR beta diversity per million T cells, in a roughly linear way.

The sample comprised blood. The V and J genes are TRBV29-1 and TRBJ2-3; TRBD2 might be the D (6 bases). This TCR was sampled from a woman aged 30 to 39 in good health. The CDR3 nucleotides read TGCTGCGGTAGGGATAGCGGCACAGACACGCAGTATTTT. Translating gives CCGRDSGTDTQYF.